These T cell receptor beta chains were read from a single sample in a study of cytomegalovirus exposure and HLA in healthy donors. Profiled with immunoSEQ multiplex PCR; TCRdb holds only in-frame clones, not every one. The table shows 85,000 to 100,000 clones, with around 73% occurring only once. The sequencing input was PBMCs. Receptors were obtained from a middle-aged man in good health and CMV-seronegative. The CDR3 runs from the conserved cysteine through the conserved F or W. The order of the fields is J gene, V gene, D gene, clone size, CDR3 protein, CDR3 DNA. A D gene is named only where the DNA matches it firmly. Expanded clones are given a class, and other clones once, few, many or no size at all.

TRBJ1-1 | TRBV6-1 | - | - | CASTELGETEAFF | TGTGCCAGCACTGAACTCGGAGAAACTGAAGCTTTCTTT
TRBJ1-2 | TRBV14 | - | once | CASSQEGAPNYGYTF | TGTGCCAGCAGCCAAGAAGGAGCTCCTAACTATGGCTACACCTTC
TRBJ1-1 | TRBV5-1 | TRBD1 | - | CASRSGTGDTEAFF | TGCGCCAGCAGGTCCGGGACAGGGGACACTGAAGCTTTCTTT
TRBJ1-1 | TRBV11-1 | - | once | CASSLGRNTEAFF | TGTGCCAGCAGCTTGGGCAGGAACACTGAAGCTTTCTTT
TRBJ2-1 | TRBV30 | - | once | CAWSVFGLQGHNEQFF | TGTGCCTGGAGTGTATTTGGACTCCAGGGGCACAATGAGCAGTTCTTC
TRBJ2-3 | TRBV6-1 | - | - | CASSAAGLTDTQYF | TGTGCCAGCAGCGCCGCGGGTTTGACAGATACGCAGTATTTT
TRBJ2-3 | TRBV7-6 | TRBD2 | few | CASSFAASGRADTQYF | TGTGCCAGCAGCTTTGCGGCTAGCGGGAGGGCAGATACGCAGTATTTT
TRBJ1-1 | TRBV15 | TRBD1 | - | CATSRDHRGGPEAFF | TGTGCCACCAGCAGAGATCACAGGGGAGGCCCTGAAGCTTTCTTT
TRBJ1-5 | TRBV19 | - | - | CASTMAGGVGPQHF | TGTGCCAGTACTATGGCCGGGGGGGTGGGGCCCCAGCATTTT
TRBJ2-1 | TRBV11-2 | TRBD1 | few | CASSRPGQQYNEQFF | TGTGCCAGCTCCCGGCCGGGACAGCAATACAATGAGCAGTTCTTC
TRBJ2-1 | TRBV20-1 | - | - | CSARAFNEQFF | TGCAGTGCTAGAGCGTTCAATGAGCAGTTCTTC
TRBJ2-7 | TRBV2 | TRBD2 | once | CASSKPAGGREQYF | TGTGCCAGCAGTAAACCCGCCGGGGGGAGAGAGCAGTACTTC
TRBJ2-1 | TRBV5-6 | TRBD2 | - | CASSLGLAGAVGAYNEQFF | TGTGCCAGCAGCCTGGGACTAGCGGGTGCAGTAGGGGCGTACAATGAGCAGTTCTTC
TRBJ2-7 | TRBV28 | - | - | CASSLWAAKTYEQYF | TGTGCCAGCAGTTTATGGGCAGCGAAGACCTACGAGCAGTACTTC
TRBJ1-4 | TRBV7-2 | TRBD1 | - | CASSIRQGAFEKLFF | TGTGCCAGCAGCATACGACAGGGGGCATTTGAAAAACTGTTTTTT
TRBJ1-1 | TRBV5-4 | TRBD1 | - | CASSSARGQGSHTEAFF | TGTGCCAGCAGCTCCGCTCGCGGACAGGGAAGTCACACTGAAGCTTTCTTT
TRBJ2-7 | TRBV7-6 | TRBD2 | - | CASRRRTSGSYEQYF | TGTGCCAGCAGACGCAGGACTAGCGGCTCCTACGAGCAGTACTTC
TRBJ2-1 | TRBV29-1 | - | - | CSVTGHNEQFF | TGCAGCGTTACGGGTCACAATGAGCAGTTCTTC
TRBJ1-6 | TRBV7-9 | TRBD1 | - | CASSTPGQENSPLHF | TGTGCCAGCAGCACACCGGGACAGGAAAATTCACCCCTCCACTTT
TRBJ2-5 | TRBV6-6 | - | few | CASSSVGRENQETQYF | TGTGCCAGCAGTTCCGTTGGCAGGGAAAACCAAGAGACCCAGTACTTC
TRBJ1-3 | TRBV5-5 | TRBD1 | - | CASSLGSAGGYSGNTIYF | TGTGCCAGCAGCTTGGGGTCGGCAGGGGGATACTCTGGAAACACCATATATTTT
TRBJ1-4 | TRBV7-8 | - | - | CASTPYSTGTEKLFF | TGTGCCAGCACCCCCTATTCCACAGGGACTGAAAAACTGTTTTTT
TRBJ2-2 | TRBV27 | - | - | CASSLYSRTPRTFASPSNTGELFF | TGTGCCAGCAGTTTATATTCTCGCACTCCCAGGACATTCGCCTCCCCGTCGAACACCGGGGAGCTGTTTTTT
TRBJ2-7 | TRBV5-1 | TRBD2 | few | CASSWGRATYEQYF | TGCGCCAGCAGCTGGGGGAGGGCCACCTACGAGCAGTACTTC
TRBJ2-1 | TRBV28 | TRBD2 | - | CASSLSVLATSYNEQFF | TGTGCCAGCAGTTTATCGGTACTAGCGACCTCCTACAATGAGCAGTTCTTC
TRBJ2-7 | TRBV19 | TRBD1 | - | CASSIEWTGEVEQYF | TGTGCCAGTAGTATAGAGTGGACAGGGGAGGTGGAGCAGTACTTC
TRBJ2-2 | TRBV5-8 | - | few | CASSLDQGNTGELFF | TGTGCCAGCAGCTTGGATCAGGGAAACACCGGGGAGCTGTTTTTT
TRBJ2-3 | TRBV29-1 | TRBD2 | once | CSVAVSGISTDTQYF | TGCAGCGTCGCGGTTAGCGGGATTAGCACAGATACGCAGTATTTT
TRBJ2-7 | TRBV30 | TRBD2 | - | CAWSPVRGGRASYEQYF | TGTGCCTGGAGTCCAGTCCGGGGCGGGAGAGCCTCCTACGAGCAGTACTTC
TRBJ1-1 | TRBV5-4 | TRBD1 | few | CASSKDRPNSQAFF | TGTGCCAGCAGCAAGGACAGGCCTAATAGTCAAGCTTTCTTT
TRBJ1-1 | TRBV10-3 | - | - | CAIRRDGDTEAFF | TGTGCCATCAGGCGGGACGGGGACACTGAAGCTTTCTTT
TRBJ2-1 | TRBV6-4 | TRBD1 | - | CASSDSYRGEINEQFF | TGTGCCAGCAGTGACTCGTACAGGGGAGAGATCAATGAGCAGTTCTTC
TRBJ2-1 | TRBV5-4 | - | - | CASSLTQGNEQFF | TGTGCCAGCAGCTTGACGCAGGGGAATGAGCAGTTCTTC
TRBJ2-1 | TRBV6-5 | - | - | CASTRTRVSNEQFF | TGTGCCAGCACTCGGACCAGGGTTAGCAATGAGCAGTTCTTC
TRBJ1-2 | TRBV7-9 | - | - | CASSLQDGNYGYTF | TGTGCCAGCAGCTTACAGGATGGTAACTATGGCTACACCTTC
TRBJ2-2 | TRBV9 | - | - | CASSVAREAGELFF | TGTGCCAGCAGCGTAGCGAGGGAGGCCGGGGAGCTGTTTTTT
TRBJ2-3 | TRBV5-1 | TRBD2 | few | CASSLSIAGGPPDTQYF | TGCGCCAGCAGCCTATCTATAGCGGGGGGGCCCCCAGATACGCAGTATTTT
TRBJ2-3 | TRBV10-3 | TRBD1 | - | CAISVGQESTDTQYF | TGTGCCATCAGTGTAGGACAGGAGAGCACAGATACGCAGTATTTT
TRBJ1-4 | TRBV5-1 | - | few | CASSLGGATNEKLFF | TGCGCCAGCAGCTTGGGGGGGGCAACTAATGAAAAACTGTTTTTT
TRBJ2-7 | TRBV6-5 | TRBD2 | - | CASSYFLGGAYEQYF | TGTGCCAGCAGTTACTTCCTCGGGGGGGCCTACGAGCAGTACTTC
TRBJ1-2 | TRBV29-1 | TRBD1 | - | CSVEDTGGDGYTF | TGCAGCGTTGAAGACACAGGGGGCGATGGCTACACCTTC
TRBJ2-1 | TRBV7-9 | TRBD2 | - | CASSSPGGQYNEQFF | TGTGCCAGCAGCTCCCCGGGGGGTCAGTACAATGAGCAGTTCTTC
TRBJ2-1 | TRBV7-3 | TRBD1 | few | CASSSSGTGVTYNEQFF | TGTGCCAGCAGCTCTTCCGGGACAGGGGTTACCTACAATGAGCAGTTCTTC
TRBJ1-4 | TRBV5-6 | TRBD1 | - | CASSEKTGINEKLFF | TGTGCCAGCAGCGAAAAGACAGGGATTAATGAAAAACTGTTTTTT
TRBJ2-6 | TRBV6-1 | - | - | CASSEEGAGANVLTF | TGTGCCAGCAGTGAAGAGGGGGCTGGGGCCAACGTCCTGACTTTC
TRBJ2-1 | TRBV2 | - | - | CASSESGAYNEQFF | TGTGCCAGCAGTGAGAGCGGAGCCTACAATGAGCAGTTCTTC
TRBJ1-3 | TRBV30 | - | - | CAWSVQGRTGNTIYF | TGTGCCTGGAGTGTCCAGGGAAGAACTGGAAACACCATATATTTT
TRBJ2-7 | TRBV10-3 | TRBD2 | - | CAVSSGSYEQYF | TGTGCCGTCTCTAGCGGTTCCTACGAGCAGTACTTC
TRBJ2-2 | TRBV6-5 | - | - | CASRDLAVSELFF | TGTGCCAGCAGGGATTTAGCGGTTTCCGAGCTGTTTTTT
TRBJ2-1 | TRBV2 | - | once | CASSIQGHSYNEQFF | TGTGCCAGCAGTATACAGGGCCACTCCTACAATGAGCAGTTCTTC
TRBJ1-5 | TRBV19 | TRBD1 | - | CASRGDRGLTQPQHF | TGTGCCAGCAGGGGGGACAGGGGGCTGACTCAGCCCCAGCATTTT
TRBJ2-7 | TRBV4-1 | - | once | CASSQATAISYEQYF | TGCGCCAGCAGCCAAGCAACAGCAATCTCCTACGAGCAGTACTTC
TRBJ2-1 | TRBV28 | TRBD2 | - | CASSLLGTSGSKDEQFF | TGTGCCAGCAGTTTACTTGGGACTAGCGGGAGTAAGGATGAGCAGTTCTTC
TRBJ1-5 | TRBV18 | - | - | CASSPSAQGGQPQHF | TGTGCCAGCTCACCAAGTGCCCAGGGTGGTCAGCCCCAGCATTTT